Below, one TCR beta chain is given with its context. No antigen is known for it. Starting from approximately 470 ng of total RNA, TCR beta cDNA was produced with a primer in the constant region. Modified slightly, ARM-PCR produced TCR beta libraries over three nested multiplex PCR rounds. The two initial PCR rounds, nine to eleven cycles each, used TRBV1-TRBV30 forward and C-beta reverse primers. TCRdb processed the multiplex PCR reads anew with MiXCR; each CDR3 protein has one entry. This sample has roughly 100,000 distinct CDR3 sequences, with roughly 80% found just once. The data were taken from a study of tumor-infiltrating lymphocytes in primary liver carcinoma. The germline gives CDR1 SGHRS, CDR2 YFSETQ. The CDR3 spans 15 residues. V lost 3 bases and J 2 bases, leaving 14 bases between the germline ends. Study results and limitations: Just about 7.5-25% of leading clones were found in every one of five regions.

The study co-extracted DNA and RNA from around 20-30 mg of unsorted bulk tissue. At sampling, these chronic HBV carriers had received no treatment. Every tumor contributed samples taken at five separate regions. The chain recombines TRBV5-1 with TRBJ1-1; no firm D call. The receptor's source is a man in his forties with primary liver carcinoma and hepatitis B virus infection. Sequences were obtained from liver tumor tissue from sampling region 3. The subset denotes: tumor region T3, left-lateral pole. The CDR3 region is CASSSAGRDNTEAFF. CDR3 DNA: TGCGCCAGCAGCTCGGCGGGGAGGGATAACACTGAAGCTTTCTTT.